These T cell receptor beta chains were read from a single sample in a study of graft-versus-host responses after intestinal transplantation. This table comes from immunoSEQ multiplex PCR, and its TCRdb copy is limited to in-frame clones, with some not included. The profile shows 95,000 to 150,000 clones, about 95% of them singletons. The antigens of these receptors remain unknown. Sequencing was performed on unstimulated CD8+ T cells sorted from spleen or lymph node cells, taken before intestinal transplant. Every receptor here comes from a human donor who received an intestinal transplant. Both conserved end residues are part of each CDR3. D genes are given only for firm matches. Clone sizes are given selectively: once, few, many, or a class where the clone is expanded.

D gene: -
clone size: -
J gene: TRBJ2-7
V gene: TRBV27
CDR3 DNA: TGTGCCAGCAAACAGGGTTATGGCCACGAGCAGTACTTC
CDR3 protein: CASKQGYGHEQYF

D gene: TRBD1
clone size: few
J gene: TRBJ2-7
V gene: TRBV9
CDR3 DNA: TGTGCCAGCAGCGAGGGACAGGGTAGGGACGAGCAGTACTTC
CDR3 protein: CASSEGQGRDEQYF

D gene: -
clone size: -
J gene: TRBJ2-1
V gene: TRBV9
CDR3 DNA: TGTGCCAGCAGCGTAAATTGGAGGGAGGGGGTCTACAATGAGCAGTTCTTC
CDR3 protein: CASSVNWREGVYNEQFF

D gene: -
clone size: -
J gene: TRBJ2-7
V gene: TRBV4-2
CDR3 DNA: TGTGCCAGCAGCGACCGAGATGGGCGGTCCCTCGTTACGTACGAGCAGTACTTC
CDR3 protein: CASSDRDGRSLVTYEQYF

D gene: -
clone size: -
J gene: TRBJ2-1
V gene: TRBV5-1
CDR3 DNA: TGCGCCAGCAGGGATTTGCGGCGCCAGCAGTTCTTC
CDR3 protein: CASRDLRRQQFF

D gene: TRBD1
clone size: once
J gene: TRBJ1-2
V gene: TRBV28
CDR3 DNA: TGTGCCAGCAGTTTGGGCCTGACAGGGGGCTCCTACACCTTC
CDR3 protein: CASSLGLTGGSYTF

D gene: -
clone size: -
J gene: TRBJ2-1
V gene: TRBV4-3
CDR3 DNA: TGCGCCAGCAGCCATAGCTTTGAAAATGAGCAGTTCTTC
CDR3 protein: CASSHSFENEQFF

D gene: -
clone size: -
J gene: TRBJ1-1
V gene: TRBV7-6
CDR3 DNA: TGTGCCAGTCTACGGGGGTTCGGCACTGAAGCTTTCTTT
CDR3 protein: CASLRGFGTEAFF

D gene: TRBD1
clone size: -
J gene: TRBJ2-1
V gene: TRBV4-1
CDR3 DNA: TGCGCCAGCAGCCAACAGCTCTTCCGGACAGGGTCGAATGAGCAGTTCTTC
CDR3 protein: CASSQQLFRTGSNEQFF

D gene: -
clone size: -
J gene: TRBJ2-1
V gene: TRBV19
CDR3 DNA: TGTGCCAGTAGTGCGCCGGGAATGGGGGGTGTCTATGAGCAGTTCTTC
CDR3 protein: CASSAPGMGGVYEQFF

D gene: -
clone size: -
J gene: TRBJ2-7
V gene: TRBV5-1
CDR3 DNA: TGCGCCAGCAGCCTGGACGTTGGGAGCAGCTACGAGCAGTACTTC
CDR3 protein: CASSLDVGSSYEQYF

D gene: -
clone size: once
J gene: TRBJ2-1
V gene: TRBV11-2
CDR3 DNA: TGTGCCAGCAGCTCCGGAAGTAGCTCCTACAATGAGCAGTTCTTC
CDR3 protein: CASSSGSSSYNEQFF

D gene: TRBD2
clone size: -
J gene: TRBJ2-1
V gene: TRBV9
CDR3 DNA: TGTGCCAGCAGCTTTATGGGGGCTAGCGGGCTTGGTAACAATGAGCAGTTCTTC
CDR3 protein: CASSFMGASGLGNNEQFF